The 29 T cell receptor beta chains presented below share a single source sample, sequenced in a study of T cell responses to AZD1222 COVID-19 vaccine. Libraries were prepared by immunoSEQ multiplex PCR; TCRdb keeps only in-frame clonotypes and omits some of them. The table lists about 150,000 clones, about 86% of them singletons. Sequences were derived from peripheral blood, sampled 28 days after the second AZD1222 dose. The receptors stem from an adult who received the AZD1222 COVID-19 vaccine.

The rearrangement links TRBV2 to TRBJ2-5; 15 bases fit TRBD2. J gave up 5 bases and V 5 bases, and 6 bases lay outside the gene matches. Germline CDR1 reads SNHLY; CDR2 reads FYNNEI. The CDR3 contains 16 residues. CDR3 sequence (DNA): TGTGCCAGCAGTCGGACTAGCGGGGGGGCGTCCGAGACCCAGTACTTC. It yields the protein CASSRTSGGASETQYF. Complete variable domain (other parts from reference TRBV2 and TRBJ2-5): EPEVTQTPSHQVTQMGQEVILRCVPISNHLYFYWYRQILGQKVEFLVSFYNNEISEKSEIFDDQFSVERPDGSNFTLKIRSTKLEDSAMYFCASSRTSGGASETQYFGPGTRLLVL.

V gene TRBV6-5 combines with J gene TRBJ1-1; D is ambiguous. CDR3 length: 13 residues. V was trimmed by 0 bases and J by 3 bases, leaving 5 bases between them. CDR1 and CDR2 from the germline V gene are MNHEY and SVGAGI. CDR3 DNA: TGTGCCAGCAGTTACTCGTCGGACACTGAAGCTTTCTTT. Protein sequence: CASSYSSDTEAFF.

The J gene is TRBJ2-1, the V gene TRBV19; D is uncertain. The CDR3 has 15 residues. V lost 2 bases and J 4 bases, leaving 12 bases between the germline ends. In germline, CDR1 is LNHDA, CDR2 SQIVND (reference sequence). In DNA form, the CDR3 reads TGTGCCAGTAGTATATTGGGAACCCCTTACAATGAGCAGTTCTTC. This codes for CASSILGTPYNEQFF. The full variable domain, its missing parts supplied by reference TRBV19 and TRBJ2-1, is DGGITQSPKYLFRKEGQNVTLSCEQNLNHDAMYWYRQDPGQGLRLIYYSQIVNDFQKGDIAEGYSVSREKKESFPLTVTSAQKNPTAFYLCASSILGTPYNEQFFGPGTRLTVL.

The chain uses TRBV11-2 and TRBJ1-2; D is uncertain. Germline V gene sequence: CDR1 SGHAT, CDR2 FQNNGV. The length of the CDR3 is 15 residues. Trimming cost V 5 bases and J 4 bases, with 17 bases left between them. The DNA for the CDR3 is TGTGCCAGCAGCCACGGGGTGAATGGAGCCTATGGCTACACCTTC. Its protein is CASSHGVNGAYGYTF.

The sample holds a few counts of this clone. The chain is built from TRBV25-1 and TRBJ1-1; D is undetermined. The germline CDR1 and CDR2 sequences are MGHDK and SYGVNS. The CDR3 is 14 amino acids. Between the trimmed V and J ends, which lost 5 bases and 2 bases, there was a span of 12 bases. The chain's CDR3 is CASSPAGRNTEAFF. In DNA form, the CDR3 reads TGTGCCAGCAGTCCAGCGGGTCGTAACACTGAAGCTTTCTTT.

This clone was seen once. The chain combines TRBV5-1 with TRBJ1-1, with TRBD1 as a possible D gene (5 bases). Germline V gene data show CDR1 as SGHRS and CDR2 as YFSETQ. V dropped 4 bases and J dropped 2 bases, with 12 bases sitting between them. The CDR3 length is 14 residues. CDR3 DNA: TGCGCCAGCAGCATAACGACAGAAAACACTGAAGCTTTCTTT. This gives the protein CASSITTENTEAFF.

The rearrangement uses TRBV6-5 and TRBJ2-2; D may be TRBD2 (6 bases). The CDR3 length is 15 residues. V lost 6 bases, J lost 5 bases, and 16 bases lay in between. Germline V CDR1 and CDR2: MNHEY, SVGAGI. CDR3 in DNA: TGTGCCAGCAGATCGGGACTCCGAACGACCGGGGAGCTGTTTTTT. Translation gives CASRSGLRTTGELFF.

This chain joins TRBV4-2 and TRBJ2-1, with 7 bases identical to TRBD2. This CDR3 contains 17 residues. Trimming removed 0 bases from V and 0 bases from J; junction bases left unmatched: 5. Germline V CDR1 and CDR2: LGHNA, YNFKEQ. The CDR3 here is CASSQDYGGSSYNEQFF. The CDR3 DNA follows: TGTGCCAGCAGCCAAGATTACGGCGGGAGCTCCTACAATGAGCAGTTCTTC.

This chain uses TRBV28 with TRBJ1-4; D ambiguous. The germline gives CDR1 MDHEN, CDR2 SYDVKM. The length of the CDR3 is 13 residues. V lost 3 bases and J lost 8, with 10 bases in between. CDR3 sequence reads: CASSFPRGEKLFF. CDR3 DNA sequence: TGTGCCAGCAGTTTCCCTCGCGGGGAAAAACTGTTTTTT.

The gene calls are TRBV21-1 and TRBJ2-6; the table assigns TRBD1, which was not confirmed against the DNA. TRBV21-1 is deemed a pseudogene. The CDR3 length is 18 residues. This CDR3 is CASGDRDSLHSGANVLTF. The CDR3 coding sequence is TGTGCCAGCGGTGACCGGGACAGCCTTCACTCTGGGGCCAACGTCCTGACTTTC.

The chain uses TRBV18 and TRBJ1-2, with D tentatively TRBD1 (5 bases). The CDR3 is made up of 12 amino acids. The V gene's germline CDR1 is KGHSH and CDR2 LQKENI. Between the trimmed V and J ends, which lost 5 bases and 6 bases, there was a span of 10 bases. CDR3 sequence (DNA): TGTGCCAGCTCAACGCAGGGAGATGGCTACACCTTC. Its protein product is CASSTQGDGYTF.

This sequence joins TRBV18 and TRBJ2-7; possibly TRBD2 for D (6 bases). The CDR3 sequence is 13 residues long. Trimming stripped 2 bases from V and 5 bases from J, with 10 bases between. Germline CDR1 KGHSH, CDR2 LQKENI. The CDR3: CASSPIGGNEQYF. For the CDR3, the DNA is TGTGCCAGCTCACCAATCGGCGGGAACGAGCAGTACTTC.

This clone was recorded once. As DNA, the CDR3 is TGTGCCAGCTCACCTGTCGGGACAGGGGGCTACATGAACACTGAAGCTTTCTTT. Residues: CASSPVGTGGYMNTEAFF. This chain uses TRBV18 with TRBJ1-1, with 12 bases aligning to TRBD1. V gave up 3 bases and J gave up 0 bases; unmatched junction bases: 8. The CDR3 is made up of 18 amino acids. From germline, CDR1 is KGHSH and CDR2 LQKENI.

CDR3 in DNA: TGTGCCAGCAGCCATCCCGGGACCGTATATGGCTACACCTTC. It encodes CASSHPGTVYGYTF. The V gene is TRBV3-1 (or the pseudogene TRBV3-2), the J gene TRBJ1-2; D is perhaps TRBD1 (5 bases). From germline, CDR1 is LGHDT and CDR2 YNNKEL (reference sequence). The V gene lost 3 bases and the J gene lost 5 bases, with 13 bases spanning the gap. The length of the CDR3 is 14 residues.

This clone has just a few counts. V usage is TRBV9 and J usage is TRBJ2-2; D gene ambiguous. V shed 5 bases and J shed 3 bases, with 14 bases lying between them. From germline, CDR1 is SGDLS and CDR2 YYNGEE. This CDR3 region has 15 residues. The CDR3 loop is CASSAGYFDTGELFF. The CDR3 nucleotides read TGTGCCAGCAGTGCCGGTTATTTTGACACCGGGGAGCTGTTTTTT.

The chain couples TRBV9 to TRBJ2-7, with TRBD2 matching over 8 bases. Looked up from germline, CDR1 is SGDLS and CDR2 is YYNGEE. V dropped 0 bases and J dropped 4; count of bases not matched to a gene: 6. This CDR3 contains 15 residues. The CDR3: CASSVGGSGVYEQYF. CDR3 DNA: TGTGCCAGCAGCGTAGGCGGTAGCGGGGTGTACGAGCAGTACTTC.

The rearrangement uses TRBV28 and TRBJ2-4; D might be TRBD1 or TRBD2, each matching 6 bases. Germline lookup yields CDR1 MDHEN and CDR2 SYDVKM. V lost 8 bases and J 2 bases, leaving 10 bases between the germline ends. This CDR3 contains 13 residues. DNA for the CDR3: TGTGCCAGCCTGGGGGGCTCCAAAAACATTCAGTACTTC. It translates to CASLGGSKNIQYF. Full variable domain (missing parts from reference TRBV28 and TRBJ2-4): DVKVTQSSRYLVKRTGEKVFLECVQDMDHENMFWYRQDPGLGLRLIYFSYDVKMKEKGDIPEGYSVSREKKERFSLILESASTNQTSMYLCASLGGSKNIQYFGAGTRLSVL.

The chain joins TRBV7-6 to TRBJ1-1; D not certain. Trimming stripped 2 bases from V and 5 bases from J, with 9 bases between. The CDR3 extends over 13 amino acids. Germline V CDR1 and CDR2: SGHVS, FNYEAQ. CDR3 sequence reads: CASSLTTQTEAFF. CDR3 in DNA: TGTGCCAGCAGCTTAACTACGCAGACTGAAGCTTTCTTT. The complete variable domain, with remaining parts taken from reference TRBV7-6 and TRBJ1-1, reads GAGVSQSPRYKVTKRGQDVALRCDPISGHVSLYWYRQALGQGPEFLTYFNYEAQQDKSGLPNDRFSAERPEGSISTLTIQRTEQRDSAMYRCASSLTTQTEAFFGQGTRLTVV.

CDR3 sequence reads: CASSLQGNTEAFF. The CDR3 DNA is TGTGCCAGCAGTCTACAGGGGAACACTGAAGCTTTCTTT. The chain joins TRBV6-5 to TRBJ1-1, with D tentatively TRBD1 (6 bases). This CDR3 region has 13 residues. The germline V gene has CDR1 MNHEY and CDR2 SVGAGI. The ends were cut back, 5 bases at V and 1 base at J, with 8 bases in the middle.

J is TRBJ1-2 and V is TRBV5-1, with D maybe TRBD1 (5 bases). Trimming took 1 base from V and 4 from J, leaving 8 bases between them. Per germline, CDR1 SGHRS and CDR2 YFSETQ. The length of the CDR3 is 13 residues. DNA of the CDR3: TGCGCCAGCAGCTTGAGTGGGACCTATGGCTACACCTTC. Translation: CASSLSGTYGYTF.

The table lists this clone with a count of one. V and J are TRBV6-5 and TRBJ2-3; D call uncertain. The V gene's germline CDR1 is MNHEY and CDR2 SVGAGI. V was pared by 5 bases and J by 4 bases, with 13 bases between. CDR3 size: 14 residues. CDR3 DNA sequence: TGTGCCAGCAGTCGTCCCACCTTCCCAGATACGCAGTATTTT. It yields the protein CASSRPTFPDTQYF.

The CDR3 loop reads CASSPLVNSNQPQHF. In DNA, the CDR3 is TGTGCCAGCTCACCACTGGTGAACAGCAATCAGCCCCAGCATTTT. This chain joins TRBV18 and TRBJ1-5, with D hard to call. Trimming stripped 1 base from V and 1 base from J, with 8 bases between. The CDR3 sequence is 15 residues long. CDR1 is KGHSH and CDR2 is LQKENI in the germline V gene.

The chain has TRBV5-1 and TRBJ2-1; 8 positions match TRBD1. The CDR3 is 16 amino acids. V trimming: 4 bases; J trimming: 5 bases; junction bases outside the gene matches: 11. From germline, CDR1 is SGHRS and CDR2 YFSETQ. The CDR3 region is CASSVRQGSKHNEQFF. In nucleotides, the CDR3 is TGCGCCAGCAGCGTCCGACAGGGGTCGAAACACAATGAGCAGTTCTTC.

The chain uses TRBV30 and TRBJ1-5, with TRBD1 identical over 10 bases. CDR1 and CDR2 from the germline V gene are GTSNPN and SVGIG (reference sequence). After removal of 4 bases from V and 4 bases from J, the junction contained 4 bases not matched to a gene. The CDR3 is 14 amino acids. The CDR3 loop reads CAWNPGQGNQPQHF. The CDR3 nucleotides read TGTGCCTGGAACCCGGGACAGGGGAATCAGCCCCAGCATTTT.

The chain employs TRBV4-1 and TRBJ2-7; 9 bases agree with TRBD2. This CDR3 spans 14 amino acids. From germline, CDR1 is MGHRA and CDR2 YSYEKL. Unmatched junction bases numbered 3, after V lost 0 bases and J lost 6 bases. The CDR3: CASSQDPSGIEQYF. The CDR3 nucleotides are TGCGCCAGCAGCCAAGACCCTAGCGGGATCGAGCAGTACTTC.

The chain is built from TRBV12-5 and TRBJ2-7; 9 bases match TRBD1. Germline V gene lookup returns CDR1 LGHNT and CDR2 FRNRAP. CDR3 length: 14 amino acids. J was trimmed by 5 bases and V by 1 base; bases with no gene match: 3. CDR3 residues: CASGLGTGVNEQYF. The CDR3 DNA is TGTGCTAGTGGTTTGGGGACAGGGGTCAACGAGCAGTACTTC.

The chain recombines TRBV15 with TRBJ2-1; 10 bases align to TRBD2. The CDR3 spans 17 residues. The V and J ends lost 1 base and 2 bases, in that order; junction bases with no gene match: 5. CDR1 and CDR2 from the germline V gene are LNHNV and YYDKDF (reference sequence). The CDR3 nucleotides read TGTGCCACCAGCAGAGGTGATAGCGGGGGGCCCTACAATGAGCAGTTCTTC. It translates to CATSRGDSGGPYNEQFF.

CDR3 nucleotides: TGTGCCAGTAGTATAGCCAGGACTGAAGCCTACGAGCAGTACTTC. Its protein is CASSIARTEAYEQYF. The chain recombines TRBV19 with TRBJ2-7, with D perhaps TRBD2 (5 bases). CDR1 and CDR2 (germline): LNHDA, SQIVND (reference sequence). V shed 1 base and J shed 2 bases, with 12 bases lying between them. This CDR3 is built from 15 residues.

The gene calls are TRBV24-1 and TRBJ2-1, with D hard to call. V lost 4 bases to trimming and J lost 3 bases, with 6 bases between them. Germline loops: CDR1 KGHDR, CDR2 SFDVKD. The CDR3 is made up of 13 amino acids. CDR3 DNA sequence: TGTGCCACCAGTGACCGAGGCTACAATGAGCAGTTCTTC. It specifies CATSDRGYNEQFF.